These T cell receptor beta chains were read from a single sample in a study of CD8+ T cells in alopecia areata. Clones were sequenced by immunoSEQ multiplex PCR, and TCRdb holds only the in-frame ones, with some missing. The sample consists of about 200,000 clones, under 70% of them appearing once. The sequencing used CD4+ T cells sorted from blood, collected at week 4, from a patient treated with tofacitinib. These receptors all stem from a human donor with alopecia areata. Each CDR3 is given with its conserved first and last residue. A D gene is named only where the DNA matches it firmly. Only some rows state a clone size, as once, few, many or a class for expanded clones.

V	J	D	size	CDR3	DNA
TRBV14	TRBJ1-3	.	many	CASSPGSGNTIYF	TGTGCCAGCAGCCCGGGATCAGGAAACACCATATATTTT
TRBV5-1	TRBJ1-1	.	.	CASSLGNGMNTEAFF	TGCGCCAGCAGCTTAGGAAACGGAATGAACACTGAAGCTTTCTTT
TRBV30	TRBJ2-3	.	.	CAWMAGTGHTDTQYF	TGTGCCTGGATGGCGGGGACGGGACACACAGATACGCAGTATTTT
TRBV27	TRBJ1-5	.	.	CASSLKEYQPQHF	TGTGCCAGCAGTTTAAAGGAATATCAGCCCCAGCATTTT
TRBV30	TRBJ1-4	TRBD1	.	CAYSGTGYEKLFF	TGTGCCTACTCCGGGACAGGGTACGAAAAACTGTTTTTT
TRBV10-2	TRBJ1-6	.	.	CASSESGTLSSPLHF	TGCGCCAGCAGTGAGTCGGGGACACTCTCTTCACCCCTCCACTTT
TRBV4-2	TRBJ2-7	TRBD2	.	CASSQEKRGSHEQYF	TGTGCCAGCAGCCAAGAGAAGCGGGGGTCACACGAGCAGTACTTC
TRBV4-3	TRBJ1-1	.	.	CASSQVVSTEAFF	TGCGCCAGCAGCCAAGTTGTCTCAACTGAAGCTTTCTTT
TRBV11-2	TRBJ1-2	TRBD1	.	CASSPGQDYGYTF	TGTGCCAGCAGCCCCGGACAGGACTATGGCTACACCTTC
TRBV29-1	TRBJ2-3	.	few	CSVVKRRGPRWGTDTQYF	TGCAGCGTTGTAAAAAGGCGGGGGCCCAGGTGGGGCACAGATACGCAGTATTTT
TRBV7-2	TRBJ2-1	TRBD2	few	CASSLDSSGGYNEQFF	TGTGCCAGCAGCTTAGATAGTAGCGGGGGTTACAATGAGCAGTTCTTC
TRBV7-9	TRBJ2-7	TRBD1	few	CASSDTGDHEQYF	TGTGCCAGCAGCGATACAGGGGACCACGAGCAGTACTTC
TRBV4-2	TRBJ2-3	TRBD2	few	CASSQKAGGRDTQYF	TGTGCCAGCAGCCAAAAGGCGGGGGGGCGGGATACGCAGTATTTT
TRBV6-5	TRBJ1-4	.	.	CASSYTRGEWEKLFF	TGTGCCAGCAGTTATACCAGGGGAGAGTGGGAAAAACTGTTTTTT
TRBV2	TRBJ2-1	.	few	CASSRGNEQFF	TGTGCCAGCAGTCGCGGGAATGAGCAGTTCTTC